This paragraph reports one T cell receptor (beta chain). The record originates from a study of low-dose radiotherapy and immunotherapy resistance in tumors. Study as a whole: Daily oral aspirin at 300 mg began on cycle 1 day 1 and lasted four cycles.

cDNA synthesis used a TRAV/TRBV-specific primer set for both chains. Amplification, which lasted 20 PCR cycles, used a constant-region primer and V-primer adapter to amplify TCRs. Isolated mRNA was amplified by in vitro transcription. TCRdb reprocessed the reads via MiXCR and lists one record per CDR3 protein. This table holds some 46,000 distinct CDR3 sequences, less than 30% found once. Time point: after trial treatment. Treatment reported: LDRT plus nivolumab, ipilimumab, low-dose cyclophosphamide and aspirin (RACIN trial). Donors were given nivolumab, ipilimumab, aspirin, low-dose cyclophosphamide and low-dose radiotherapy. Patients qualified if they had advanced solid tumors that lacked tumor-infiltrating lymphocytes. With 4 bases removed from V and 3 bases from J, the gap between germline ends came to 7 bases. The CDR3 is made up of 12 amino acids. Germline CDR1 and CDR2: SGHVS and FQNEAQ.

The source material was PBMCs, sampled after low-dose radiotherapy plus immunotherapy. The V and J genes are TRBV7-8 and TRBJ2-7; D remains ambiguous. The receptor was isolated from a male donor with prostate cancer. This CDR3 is CASSSTDYEQYF. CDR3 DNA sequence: TGTGCCAGCAGCTCGACGGACTACGAGCAGTACTTC.